This record looks at one TCR beta chain sequence and its context. One Seattle source followed patients from active infection through their disease course. Germline assignment: CDR1 MGHRA and CDR2 YSYEKL. Trimming removed 4 bases at V and 3 bases at J, with 10 bases between. This CDR3 region has 14 residues. The record originates from a study of blood T cell repertoires in COVID-19. Study as a whole: Both acute and convalescent COVID-19 samples were obtained from the United States, Italy and Spain.

The table came from immunoSEQ multiplex PCR; TCRdb's copy has only in-frame clones and leaves some out. The table includes 25,000 to 35,000 clones, roughly 86% detected once. The sequence was obtained from a man aged 55 to 70 with COVID-19, enrolled during active disease. The sequencing sample was made of peripheral blood. The V and J genes are TRBV4-1 and TRBJ1-3; no clear D gene. In DNA, the CDR3 is TGCGCCAGCAGCCCCCTCCCCCGTGGAAACACCATATATTTT. This translates into CASSPLPRGNTIYF.